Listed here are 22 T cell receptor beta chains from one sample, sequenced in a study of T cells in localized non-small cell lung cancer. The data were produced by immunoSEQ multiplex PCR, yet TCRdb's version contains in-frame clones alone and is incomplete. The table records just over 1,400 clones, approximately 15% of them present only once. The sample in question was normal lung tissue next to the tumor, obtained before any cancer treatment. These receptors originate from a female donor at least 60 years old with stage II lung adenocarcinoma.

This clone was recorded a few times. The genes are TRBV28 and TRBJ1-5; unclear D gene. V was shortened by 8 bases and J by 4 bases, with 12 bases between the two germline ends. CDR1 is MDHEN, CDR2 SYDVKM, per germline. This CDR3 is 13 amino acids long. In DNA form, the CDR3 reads TGTGCCAGCCAATACAGAGGGAATCAGCCCCAGCATTTT. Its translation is CASQYRGNQPQHF.

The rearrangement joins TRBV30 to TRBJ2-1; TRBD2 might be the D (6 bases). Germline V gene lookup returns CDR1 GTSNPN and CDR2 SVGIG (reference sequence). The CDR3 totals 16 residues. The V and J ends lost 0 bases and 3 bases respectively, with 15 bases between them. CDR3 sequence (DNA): TGTGCCTGGAGTGTACTTCTCGGGACTCTCTACAATGAGCAGTTCTTC. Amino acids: CAWSVLLGTLYNEQFF.

The CDR3 bases are TGCGCCAGCAGCAGGACTAGCGGGGGGTCCGATACGCAGTATTTT. Its protein product is CASSRTSGGSDTQYF. The J gene is TRBJ2-3, the V gene TRBV5-1; 14 bases match TRBD2. J was trimmed by 6 bases and V by 4 bases; bases with no gene match: 4. There are 15 residues in the CDR3. From germline, CDR1 is SGHRS and CDR2 YFSETQ.

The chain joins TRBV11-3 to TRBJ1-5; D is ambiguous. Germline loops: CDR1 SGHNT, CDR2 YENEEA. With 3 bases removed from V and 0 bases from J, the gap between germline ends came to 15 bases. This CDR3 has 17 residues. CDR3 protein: CASSLGIGTTSNQPQHF. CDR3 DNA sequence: TGTGCCAGCAGCTTGGGAATTGGCACTACTAGCAATCAGCCCCAGCATTTT.

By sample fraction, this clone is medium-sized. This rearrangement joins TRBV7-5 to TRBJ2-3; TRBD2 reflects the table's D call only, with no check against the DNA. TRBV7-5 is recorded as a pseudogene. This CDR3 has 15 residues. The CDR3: CASSPRGGPTDTQYF. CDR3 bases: TGTGCCAGCAGCCCGCGGGGGGGACCCACAGATACGCAGTATTTT.

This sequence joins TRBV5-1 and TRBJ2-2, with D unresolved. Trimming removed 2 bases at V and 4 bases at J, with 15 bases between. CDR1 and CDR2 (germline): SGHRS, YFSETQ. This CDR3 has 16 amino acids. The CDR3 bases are TGCGCCAGCAGCTTTCAGACGCGAGGATCCACCGGGGAGCTGTTTTTT. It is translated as CASSFQTRGSTGELFF. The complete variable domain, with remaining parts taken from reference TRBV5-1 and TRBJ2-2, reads KAGVTQTPRYLIKTRGQQVTLSCSPISGHRSVSWYQQTPGQGLQFLFEYFSETQRNKGNFPGRFSGRQFSNSRSEMNVSTLELGDSALYLCASSFQTRGSTGELFFGEGSRLTVL.

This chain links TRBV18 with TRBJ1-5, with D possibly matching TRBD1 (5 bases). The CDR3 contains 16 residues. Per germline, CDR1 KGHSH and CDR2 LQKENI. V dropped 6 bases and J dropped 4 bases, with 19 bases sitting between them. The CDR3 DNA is TGTGCCAGCTCTCGGGGCTCGGACCCGAGAAATCAGCCCCAGCATTTT. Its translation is CASSRGSDPRNQPQHF.

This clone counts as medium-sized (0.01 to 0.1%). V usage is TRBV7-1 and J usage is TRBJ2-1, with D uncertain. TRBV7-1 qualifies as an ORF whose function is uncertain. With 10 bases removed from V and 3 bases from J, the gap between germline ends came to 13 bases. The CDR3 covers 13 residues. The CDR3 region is CATEAPLYNEQFF. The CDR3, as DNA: TGTGCCACCGAGGCACCACTCTACAATGAGCAGTTCTTC.

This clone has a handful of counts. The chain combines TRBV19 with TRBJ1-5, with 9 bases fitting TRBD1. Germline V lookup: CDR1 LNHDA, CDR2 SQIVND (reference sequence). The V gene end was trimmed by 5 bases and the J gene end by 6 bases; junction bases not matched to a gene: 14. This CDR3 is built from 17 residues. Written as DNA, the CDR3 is TGTGCCAGTAGTTCAACAGGGGGCTGGTACCGGAGTCAGCCCCAGCATTTT. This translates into CASSSTGGWYRSQPQHF.

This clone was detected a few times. The CDR3 DNA follows: TGTGCCAGCATCCGCGGGGACCACTTAGAGACCCAGTACTTC. Protein product: CASIRGDHLETQYF. The chain combines TRBV11-3 with TRBJ2-5, with D possibly matching TRBD2 (6 bases). This CDR3 is 14 amino acids long. Trimming removed 7 bases from V and 4 bases from J, with 16 bases in between. Germline CDR1 and CDR2: SGHNT and YENEEA.

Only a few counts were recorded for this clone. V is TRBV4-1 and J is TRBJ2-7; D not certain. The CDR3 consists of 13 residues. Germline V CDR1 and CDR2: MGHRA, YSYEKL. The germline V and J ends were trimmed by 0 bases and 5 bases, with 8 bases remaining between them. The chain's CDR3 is CASSQELANEQYF. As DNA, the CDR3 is TGCGCCAGCAGCCAAGAGCTCGCTAACGAGCAGTACTTC.

This chain's CDR3 is CASIRRDRGLGNTIYF. The DNA of the CDR3 is TGTGCCAGCATTCGCCGGGACAGGGGGCTCGGAAACACCATATATTTT. The chain recombines TRBV6-8 with TRBJ1-3; TRBD1 agrees at 12 bases. The CDR3 runs to 16 residues. Trimming at V came to 7 bases and at J to 4 bases, leaving 8 bases not matched to a gene. Germline V gene lookup returns CDR1 MNHGY and CDR2 SAAAGT.

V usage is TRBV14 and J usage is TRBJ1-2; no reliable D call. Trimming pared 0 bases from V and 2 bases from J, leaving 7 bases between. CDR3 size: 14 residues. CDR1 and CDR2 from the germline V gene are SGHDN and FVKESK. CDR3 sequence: CASSQERGNYGYTF. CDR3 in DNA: TGTGCCAGCAGCCAAGAACGGGGAAACTATGGCTACACCTTC.

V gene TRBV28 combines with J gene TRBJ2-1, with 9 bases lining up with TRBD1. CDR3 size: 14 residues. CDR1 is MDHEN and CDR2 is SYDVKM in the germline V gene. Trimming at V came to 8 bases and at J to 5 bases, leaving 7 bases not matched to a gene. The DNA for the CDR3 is TGTGCCAGCTTCGACAGGGGGTTAAACAATGAGCAGTTCTTC. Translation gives CASFDRGLNNEQFF.

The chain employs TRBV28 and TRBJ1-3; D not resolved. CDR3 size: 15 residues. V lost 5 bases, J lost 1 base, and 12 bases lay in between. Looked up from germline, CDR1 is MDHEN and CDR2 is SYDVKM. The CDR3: CASSPPGGSGNTIYF. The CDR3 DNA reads TGTGCCAGCAGTCCCCCAGGAGGGTCTGGAAACACCATATATTTT.

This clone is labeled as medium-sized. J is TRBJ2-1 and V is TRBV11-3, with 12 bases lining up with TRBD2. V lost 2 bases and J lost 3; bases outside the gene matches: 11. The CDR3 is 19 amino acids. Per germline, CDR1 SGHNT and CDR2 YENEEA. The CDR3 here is CASSLTPLLAGGNYNEQFF. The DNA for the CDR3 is TGTGCCAGCAGCTTAACCCCCTTACTAGCGGGAGGAAACTACAATGAGCAGTTCTTC.

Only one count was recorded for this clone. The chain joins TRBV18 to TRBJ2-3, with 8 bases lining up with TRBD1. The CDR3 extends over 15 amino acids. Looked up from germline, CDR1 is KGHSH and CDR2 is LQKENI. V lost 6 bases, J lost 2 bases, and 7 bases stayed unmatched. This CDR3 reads CASSARQGNTDTQYF. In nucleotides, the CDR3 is TGTGCCAGCTCGGCCCGACAGGGGAACACAGATACGCAGTATTTT.

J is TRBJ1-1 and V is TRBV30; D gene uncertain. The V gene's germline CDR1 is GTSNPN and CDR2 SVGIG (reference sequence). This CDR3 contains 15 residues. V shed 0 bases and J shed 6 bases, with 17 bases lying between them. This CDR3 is CAWSVKGLKEAEAFF. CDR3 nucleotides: TGTGCCTGGAGTGTAAAAGGGCTCAAGGAGGCTGAAGCTTTCTTT.

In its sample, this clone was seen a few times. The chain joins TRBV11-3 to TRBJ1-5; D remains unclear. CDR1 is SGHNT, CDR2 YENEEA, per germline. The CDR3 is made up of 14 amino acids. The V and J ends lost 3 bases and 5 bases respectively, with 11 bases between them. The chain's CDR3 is CASSFSGDYQPQHF. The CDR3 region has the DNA TGTGCCAGCAGCTTTTCCGGGGATTATCAGCCCCAGCATTTT.

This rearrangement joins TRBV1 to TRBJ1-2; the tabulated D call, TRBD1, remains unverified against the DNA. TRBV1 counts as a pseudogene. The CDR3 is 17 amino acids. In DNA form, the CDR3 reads TGCGCCAGCAGCCATGCCGGGACAGGGGGCATAGGCTATGGCTACACCTTC. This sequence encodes CASSHAGTGGIGYGYTF.

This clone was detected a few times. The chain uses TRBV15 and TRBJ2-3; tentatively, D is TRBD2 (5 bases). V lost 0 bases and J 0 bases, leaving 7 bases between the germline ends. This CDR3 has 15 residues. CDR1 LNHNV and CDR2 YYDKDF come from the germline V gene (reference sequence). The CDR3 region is CATSRDGGSTDTQYF. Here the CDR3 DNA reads TGTGCCACCAGCAGAGATGGCGGGAGCACAGATACGCAGTATTTT. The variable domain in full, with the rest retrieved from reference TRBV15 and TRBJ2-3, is DAMVIQNPRYQVTQFGKPVTLSCSQTLNHNVMYWYQQKSSQAPKLLFHYYDKDFNNEADTPDNFQSRRPNTSFCFLDIRSPGLGDTAMYLCATSRDGGSTDTQYFGPGTRLTVL.

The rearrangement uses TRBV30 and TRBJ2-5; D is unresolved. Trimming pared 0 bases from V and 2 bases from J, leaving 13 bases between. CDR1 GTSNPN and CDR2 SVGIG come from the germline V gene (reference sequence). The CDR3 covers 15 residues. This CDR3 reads CAWSVFRASQETQYF. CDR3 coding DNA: TGTGCCTGGAGTGTTTTCCGGGCTTCGCAAGAGACCCAGTACTTC.